A single sample gave rise to the 30 T cell receptor beta chains below, sequenced in a study of cytomegalovirus exposure and HLA in healthy donors. The PCR contained 60 Vbeta and 13 Jbeta primers. TCRdb's table, derived via immunoSEQ multiplex PCR, lists solely in-frame clones and lacks some. The data contain about 160,000 clones, approximately 82% of them seen just once; the ten biggest clones take up approximately 1.5%. The sample comprised PBMCs. Every receptor here comes from a male donor in good health and CMV-seronegative.

This chain links TRBV7-9 with TRBJ2-2; 8 nucleotides agree with TRBD1. Germline-derived CDR1 and CDR2 are SEHNR and FQNEAQ (reference sequence). This CDR3 region has 14 residues. The V and J ends lost 10 bases and 3 bases, in that order; junction bases with no gene match: 7. The CDR3 is CATPGTGYTGELFF. In nucleotides, the CDR3 is TGTGCCACCCCGGGGACAGGTTACACCGGGGAGCTGTTTTTT.

This rearrangement joins TRBV6-5 to TRBJ2-7; D not resolved. Per the germline V gene, CDR1 is MNHEY and CDR2 is SVGAGI. The V gene lost 6 bases and the J gene lost 5 bases, with 8 bases spanning the gap. The CDR3 consists of 11 residues. CDR3 bases: TGTGCCAGCAGAACTCCGCACGAGCAGTACTTC. Protein sequence: CASRTPHEQYF.

The rearrangement links TRBV7-2 to TRBJ2-7; D is perhaps TRBD2 (5 bases). Trimming left V 2 bases short and J 5 bases short, with 13 bases between. The CDR3 spans 14 residues. Germline V gives CDR1 SGHTA, CDR2 FQGNSA. CDR3 bases: TGTGCCAGCAGCTTAAGAGGGAGATCGGACGAGCAGTACTTC. Protein sequence: CASSLRGRSDEQYF.

The J gene is TRBJ2-7, the V gene TRBV5-4; tentatively, D is TRBD1 (5 bases). The CDR3 runs 14 residues. Germline loops: CDR1 SGHNT, CDR2 YYREEE (reference sequence). Trimming left V 4 bases short and J 1 base short, with 12 bases between. The CDR3 reads CASSVDRVSYEQYF. The CDR3 nucleotides are TGTGCCAGCAGCGTAGACAGAGTGTCCTACGAGCAGTACTTC.

The V gene is TRBV4-3, the J gene TRBJ2-3; the match to TRBD1 covers 10 bases. CDR1 and CDR2 from the germline V gene are LGHNA and YSLEER. This CDR3 has 16 residues. Trimming at V came to 1 base and at J to 4 bases, leaving 5 bases not matched to a gene. Written as DNA, the CDR3 is TGCGCCAGCAGCCAAGGACAGGGGGCCGTGTCAGATACGCAGTATTTT. This codes for CASSQGQGAVSDTQYF.

The chain has TRBV7-6 and TRBJ2-2; TRBD2 is a possible D gene (6 bases). Germline CDR1 and CDR2: SGHVS and FNYEAQ. Trimming removed 5 bases from V and 4 bases from J, with 17 bases in between. This CDR3 contains 16 residues. This CDR3 reads CASSPRGRWGTGELFF. The CDR3 DNA reads TGTGCCAGCAGCCCCCGTGGGAGGTGGGGCACCGGGGAGCTGTTTTTT. The full variable domain, completed using reference TRBV7-6 and TRBJ2-2, is GAGVSQSPRYKVTKRGQDVALRCDPISGHVSLYWYRQALGQGPEFLTYFNYEAQQDKSGLPNDRFSAERPEGSISTLTIQRTEQRDSAMYRCASSPRGRWGTGELFFGEGSRLTVL.

This chain joins TRBV11-2 and TRBJ1-1, with D hard to call. In germline, CDR1 is SGHAT, CDR2 FQNNGV. V was trimmed by 4 bases and J by 3 bases, leaving 6 bases between them. The CDR3 runs to 12 residues. In DNA, the CDR3 is TGTGCCAGCAGCTCGGGTGACACTGAAGCTTTCTTT. Its protein is CASSSGDTEAFF.

This clone was seen a single time. Here the CDR3 DNA reads TGTGCCAGCAGCCCGATGACTAGCGGAACTGAGCAGTTCTTC. This gives the protein CASSPMTSGTEQFF. This sequence joins TRBV7-3 and TRBJ2-1, with 9 bases identical to TRBD2. V dropped 5 bases and J dropped 9; count of bases not matched to a gene: 8. The germline V gene has CDR1 SGHTA and CDR2 FQGTGA. CDR3 length equals 14 residues.

The chain recombines TRBV29-1 with TRBJ1-1; TRBD1 might be the D (6 bases). Germline-derived CDR1 and CDR2 are SQVTM and ANQGSEA. CDR3 size: 13 residues. Trimming left V 0 bases short and J 1 base short, with 6 bases between. The CDR3 loop is CSVEEGGNTEAFF. CDR3 DNA: TGCAGCGTTGAAGAAGGGGGGAACACTGAAGCTTTCTTT.

The chain is built from TRBV5-4 and TRBJ2-7; D gene unclear. Germline CDR1 is SGHNT and CDR2 is YYREEE (reference sequence). The CDR3 is made up of 16 amino acids. V was shortened by 2 bases and J by 3 bases, with 18 bases between the two germline ends. Written as DNA, the CDR3 is TGTGCCAGCAGCTTCTTAGCCAAAGGTGTCCGCTACGAGCAGTACTTC. This gives the protein CASSFLAKGVRYEQYF.

This clone was counted a few times. The V call is TRBV7-2, the J call TRBJ1-2; 8 bases line up with TRBD1. The junction had 12 bases not matched to a gene; V was cut back by 1 base and J by 8 bases. Germline V CDR1 and CDR2: SGHTA, FQGNSA. The CDR3 is 16 amino acids. The CDR3: CASSLVGEGQASGYTF. For the CDR3, the DNA is TGTGCCAGCAGCTTAGTGGGGGAGGGACAGGCTTCCGGCTACACCTTC.

V is TRBV5-1 and J is TRBJ1-1; TRBD1 aligns across 8 bases. The CDR3 contains 15 residues. The V gene end was trimmed by 0 bases and the J gene end by 6 bases; junction bases not matched to a gene: 7. The germline V gene encodes CDR1 SGHRS and CDR2 YFSETQ. CDR3 residues: CASSLVQGAFSEAFF. CDR3 bases: TGCGCCAGCAGCTTGGTGCAGGGGGCATTTTCTGAAGCTTTCTTT.

The DNA of the CDR3 is TGTGCCAGTAGTAAACGGGACACCGCATTCTCTGGAAACACCATATATTTT. This translates into CASSKRDTAFSGNTIYF. V gene TRBV19 combines with J gene TRBJ1-3; possibly TRBD1 for D (6 bases). This CDR3 comprises 17 residues. Trimming shortened V by 4 bases and J by 0 bases, and 16 bases separated the two germline ends. The germline gives CDR1 LNHDA, CDR2 SQIVND (reference sequence). Together with reference TRBV19 and TRBJ1-3, the CDR3 gives the full variable domain: DGGITQSPKYLFRKEGQNVTLSCEQNLNHDAMYWYRQDPGQGLRLIYYSQIVNDFQKGDIAEGYSVSREKKESFPLTVTSAQKNPTAFYLCASSKRDTAFSGNTIYFGEGSWLTVV.

As concerns this clone: Other DNA variants within this sample encode the same CDR3. The chain recombines TRBV28 with TRBJ2-7; 9 nucleotides match TRBD2. The CDR3 extends over 12 amino acids. Germline V CDR1 and CDR2: MDHEN, SYDVKM. V trimming: 5 bases; J trimming: 4 bases; junction bases outside the gene matches: 0. CDR3 protein: CASSLAGYEQYF. In nucleotides, the CDR3 is TGTGCCAGCAGTCTAGCGGGATACGAGCAGTACTTC.

This rearrangement joins TRBV19 to TRBJ2-7; no definite D call. Germline V gene sequence: CDR1 LNHDA, CDR2 SQIVND (reference sequence). With 3 bases removed from V and 6 bases from J, the gap between germline ends came to 12 bases. The CDR3 sequence is 13 residues long. The DNA of the CDR3 is TGTGCCAGTAGTATGGCACACCCCAGCGAGCAGTACTTC. This translates into CASSMAHPSEQYF.

A word on this clone: An end of the junction differs from the germline gene, which may be a read error. The rearrangement links TRBV7-7 to TRBJ2-2, with TRBD2 matching over 8 bases. Germline V lookup: CDR1 SSHAT, CDR2 FNYEAQ (reference sequence). The CDR3 spans 16 residues. As DNA, the CDR3 is TGTGCTAGCAGCTTAAGCGGGGGAACGAACACCGGGGAGCTGTTTTTT. Amino acids: CASSLSGGTNTGELFF. The variable domain in full, completed from reference TRBV7-7 and TRBJ2-2, reads GAGVSQSPRYKVTKRGQDVTLRCDPISSHATLYWYQQALGQGPEFLTYFNYEAQPDKSGLPSDRFSAERPEGSISTLTIQRTEQRDSAMYRCASSLSGGTNTGELFFGEGSRLTVL.

The chain links TRBV15 to TRBJ2-1, with TRBD2 as a possible D gene (7 bases). Looked up from germline, CDR1 is LNHNV and CDR2 is YYDKDF (reference sequence). Trimming shortened V by 5 bases and J by 0 bases, and 17 bases separated the two germline ends. The CDR3 contains 17 residues. This chain's CDR3 is CATSGYQAGHSYNEQFF. In nucleotides, the CDR3 is TGTGCCACCAGCGGATACCAAGCGGGACACTCCTACAATGAGCAGTTCTTC.

This clone was observed a handful of times. The CDR3 loop reads CASSSISVGGRAHEQYF. In DNA form, the CDR3 reads TGTGCCAGCAGCTCTATCTCAGTGGGCGGGAGGGCCCACGAGCAGTACTTC. The rearrangement joins TRBV7-2 to TRBJ2-5; 9 nucleotides align to TRBD2. Matching the DNA end better, TRBJ2-7 makes the J call doubtful. This CDR3 region has 17 residues. The germline V gene has CDR1 SGHTA and CDR2 FQGNSA.

A few counts support this clone. This sequence joins TRBV30 and TRBJ2-7; D is perhaps TRBD2 (6 bases). Per the germline V gene, CDR1 is GTSNPN and CDR2 is SVGIG (reference sequence). The CDR3 consists of 12 residues. Trimming took 2 bases from V and 9 from J, leaving 14 bases between them. The CDR3 DNA follows: TGTGCCTGGAGTTCGGGAGCGCGGGGGCAGTACTTC. Translating gives CAWSSGARGQYF.

A single count supports this clone. The rearrangement uses TRBV6-6 and TRBJ1-2, with 7 positions matching TRBD1. Germline V gives CDR1 MNHNY, CDR2 SVGAGI (reference sequence). V trimming: 5 bases; J trimming: 7 bases; junction bases outside the gene matches: 7. The CDR3 totals 13 residues. The CDR3 region is CASSPQGDFGYTF. In nucleotides, the CDR3 is TGTGCCAGCAGTCCTCAGGGGGACTTTGGCTACACCTTC.

This rearrangement joins TRBV30 to TRBJ2-2, with 12 positions matching TRBD2. V lost 2 bases to trimming and J lost 5 bases; unmatched junction nucleotides: 3. Germline loops: CDR1 GTSNPN, CDR2 SVGIG (reference sequence). The CDR3 is 15 amino acids. CDR3 in DNA: TGTGCCTGGAGTCCCCTAGCGGGAGGGACCGGGGAGCTGTTTTTT. Amino acids: CAWSPLAGGTGELFF.

This chain links TRBV10-3 with TRBJ1-5; no definite D call. V was cut by 6 bases and J by 1 base, with 13 bases left in between. This CDR3 has 15 residues. Germline V CDR1 and CDR2: ENHRY, SYGVKD. The CDR3 nucleotides read TGTGCCATCAGCCCCCGCACAGCAAGCAATCAGCCCCAGCATTTT. The encoded protein is CAISPRTASNQPQHF.

This chain links TRBV7-2 with TRBJ2-7, with 14 positions matching TRBD2. J lost 2 bases, V lost 6 bases, and 6 bases had no gene match. The CDR3 has 16 residues. In germline, CDR1 is SGHTA, CDR2 FQGNSA. The CDR3 region has the DNA TGTGCCAGCAGTCGGACTAGCGGGGGGATCGCCTACGAGCAGTACTTC. Its translation is CASSRTSGGIAYEQYF.

This clone has just a few counts. This sequence joins TRBV4-3 and TRBJ2-3, with 10 bases aligning to TRBD1. CDR3 length: 15 amino acids. V lost 0 bases to trimming and J lost 4 bases; unmatched junction nucleotides: 1. Germline assignment: CDR1 LGHNA and CDR2 YSLEER. CDR3 nucleotide sequence: TGCGCCAGCAGCCAAGATGGGACAGGGGCAGATACGCAGTATTTT. The encoded protein is CASSQDGTGADTQYF.

The J gene is TRBJ1-1, the V gene TRBV10-1, with TRBD1 matching over 11 bases. J gave up 3 bases and V 8 bases, and 5 bases lay outside the gene matches. The CDR3 covers 14 residues. Germline V gives CDR1 WNHNN, CDR2 SYGVQD (reference sequence). In DNA, the CDR3 is TGCGCCAGCGGGACAGGGGGAAGGGACACTGAAGCTTTCTTT. This translates into CASGTGGRDTEAFF.

The CDR3 coding sequence is TGTGCCACCAGCCTCGGAGCCGCCTACGAGCAGTACTTC. As protein: CATSLGAAYEQYF. V gene TRBV15 combines with J gene TRBJ2-7; D gene ambiguous. V dropped 5 bases and J dropped 2 bases, with 10 bases sitting between them. This CDR3 has 13 amino acids. CDR1 is LNHNV, CDR2 YYDKDF, per germline (reference sequence).

The chain carries TRBV11-1 and TRBJ2-2; 7 bases are a match to TRBD1. With V trimmed by 7 bases and J by 14 bases, 19 bases remained unmatched. From germline, CDR1 is SGHAT and CDR2 FQDESV (reference sequence). The CDR3 is made up of 15 amino acids. The CDR3 coding sequence is TGTGCCAGCACCTTTGCCCCGGCAGGGGGTGGGGGACTGTTTTTT. This translates into CASTFAPAGGGGLFF.

This rearrangement joins TRBV11-1 to TRBJ1-1; TRBD1 agrees at 7 bases. Germline-derived CDR1 and CDR2 are SGHAT and FQDESV (reference sequence). The CDR3 has 12 amino acids. V was clipped by 3 bases and J by 11 bases; unmatched bases: 6. CDR3: CASSLTGLSAFF. The CDR3 nucleotides read TGTGCCAGCAGCTTGACAGGGCTGAGTGCTTTCTTT.

This clone was recorded a few times. The chain links TRBV11-2 to TRBJ2-1; D possibly corresponds to TRBD2 (6 bases). Germline CDR1 reads SGHAT; CDR2 reads FQNNGV. Trimming took 2 bases from V and 7 from J, leaving 21 bases between them. The CDR3 runs to 17 residues. The CDR3: CASSLSLMSGAENEQFF. CDR3 sequence (DNA): TGTGCCAGCAGCTTATCGTTGATGTCGGGAGCTGAAAATGAGCAGTTCTTC.

The chain couples TRBV21-1 to TRBJ1-2. TRBV21-1 is deemed a pseudogene. The CDR3 extends over 16 amino acids. Here the CDR3 reads CASSKLPGVVFCVYTF. CDR3 nucleotide sequence: TGTGCCAGCAGCAAACTCCCGGGGGTAGTGTTCTGTGTCTACACCTTC.